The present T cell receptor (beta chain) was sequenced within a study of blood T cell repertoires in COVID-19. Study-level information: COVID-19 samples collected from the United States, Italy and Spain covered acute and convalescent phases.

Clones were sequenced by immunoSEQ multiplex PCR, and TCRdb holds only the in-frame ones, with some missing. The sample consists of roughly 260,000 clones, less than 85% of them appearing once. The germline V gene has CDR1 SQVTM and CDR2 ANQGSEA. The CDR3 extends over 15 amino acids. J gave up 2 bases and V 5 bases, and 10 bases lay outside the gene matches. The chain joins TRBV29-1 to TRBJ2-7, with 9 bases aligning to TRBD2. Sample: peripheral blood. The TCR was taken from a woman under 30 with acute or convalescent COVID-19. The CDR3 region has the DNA TGCAGCGTTAAATGGGGGACTAGCCCTACCTACGAGCAGTACTTC. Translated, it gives CSVKWGTSPTYEQYF.